The clone carrying this T cell receptor beta chain came up a few times. What it binds is not known. It was with a sample-barcoded 5' primer and a J-beta primer mix that a second PCR of roughly 6 to 12 cycles was run. TCRdb re-called the 5' RACE reads through MiXCR, storing one row per CDR3 protein. Among about 680,000 distinct CDR3 sequences listed, about 52% were seen once. These data are taken from a study of blood T cells in healthy people across ages. Whole-study findings and limits: Fewer expanded clones and more diversity marked long-lived versus aged donors.

Isolated PBMCs totaled at least 6 million in each sample. CDR3 size: 14 residues. Germline-derived CDR1 and CDR2 are LGHNA and YNFKEQ. The ends lost 0 bases at V and 10 bases at J; junction bases unmatched: 8. The sequenced sample consisted of blood. The clonotype was recovered from a woman aged 60 to 75 in good health. The gene calls are TRBV4-2 and TRBJ2-5; 7 nucleotides agree with TRBD2. CDR3 DNA sequence: TGTGCCAGCAGCCAAGACACTAGCGCCCCATTCCAGTACTTC. Protein sequence: CASSQDTSAPFQYF.